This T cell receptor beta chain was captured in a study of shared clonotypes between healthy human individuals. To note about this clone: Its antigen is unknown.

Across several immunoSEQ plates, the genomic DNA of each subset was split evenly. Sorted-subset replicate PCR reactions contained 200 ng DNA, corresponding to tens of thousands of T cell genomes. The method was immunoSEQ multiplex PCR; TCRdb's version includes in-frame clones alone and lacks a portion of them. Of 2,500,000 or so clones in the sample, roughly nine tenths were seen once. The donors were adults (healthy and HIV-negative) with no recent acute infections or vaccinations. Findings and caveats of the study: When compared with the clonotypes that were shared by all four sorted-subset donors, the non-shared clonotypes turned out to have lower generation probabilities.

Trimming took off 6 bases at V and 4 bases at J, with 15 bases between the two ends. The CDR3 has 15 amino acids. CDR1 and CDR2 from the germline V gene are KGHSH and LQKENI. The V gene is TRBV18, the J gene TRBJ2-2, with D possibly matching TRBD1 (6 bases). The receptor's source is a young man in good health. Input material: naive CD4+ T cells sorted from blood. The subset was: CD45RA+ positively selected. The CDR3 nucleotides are TGTGCCAGCTCCCTACAGGGTCCGGTCACCGGGGAGCTGTTTTTT. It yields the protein CASSLQGPVTGELFF.